Below are 32 T cell receptor beta chains sequenced from a single sample in a study of glioma-infiltrating T cells after dendritic cell vaccination. Time point indicated: after dendritic cell vaccination, including at tumor progression/relapse. Generated by immunoSEQ multiplex PCR, the TCRdb table keeps only in-frame clones and is missing some. The sample holds 85,000 to 100,000 clones, 75% to 90% seen once. Source: blood, taken after dendritic cell vaccination. Receptor source: a human donor with glioblastoma.

This clone was counted a few times. The chain uses TRBV2 and TRBJ1-2; no clear D. This CDR3 has 14 amino acids. CDR1 is SNHLY, CDR2 FYNNEI, per germline. The V and J ends lost 3 bases and 2 bases respectively, with 10 bases between them. CDR3 amino acids: CASSDLWQNYGYTF. The CDR3 nucleotides read TGTGCCAGCAGTGACCTTTGGCAGAACTATGGCTACACCTTC.

The chain links TRBV6-1 to TRBJ2-3; 7 positions match TRBD1. The V gene's germline CDR1 is MNHNS and CDR2 SASEGT. There are 15 residues in the CDR3. V was clipped by 6 bases and J by 1 base; unmatched bases: 7. The CDR3 DNA is TGTGCCAGCAGCGCCGACAGGGCGGGCACAGATACGCAGTATTTT. Translating it yields CASSADRAGTDTQYF.

In DNA form, the CDR3 reads TGTGCCAGCAGTTTATGGGGGGGTAGGGTTAACTATGGCTACACCTTC. This translates into CASSLWGGRVNYGYTF. The chain uses TRBV27 and TRBJ1-2; a weak D match, TRBD1 (5 bases). Germline lookup yields CDR1 MNHEY and CDR2 SMNVEV (reference sequence). Trimming cost V 1 base and J 1 base, with 13 bases left between them. The CDR3 sequence is 16 residues long.

This chain uses TRBV11-3 with TRBJ2-3; no reliable D call. Germline loops: CDR1 SGHNT, CDR2 YENEEA. Trimming pared 5 bases from V and 0 bases from J, leaving 9 bases between. The CDR3 has 14 amino acids. For the CDR3, the DNA is TGTGCCAGCAGCCCGGCGGAGAGCACAGATACGCAGTATTTT. Protein product: CASSPAESTDTQYF.

This clone appeared once. The chain joins TRBV10-3 to TRBJ2-7, with 7 bases that match TRBD1. Germline values: CDR1 ENHRY, CDR2 SYGVKD. The CDR3 has 16 amino acids. The trim removed 0 bases at V and 5 bases at J, leaving 10 bases unmatched. CDR3 loop: CAISESVKGADDEQYF. In DNA form, the CDR3 reads TGTGCCATCAGTGAGTCGGTAAAGGGGGCAGACGACGAGCAGTACTTC.

The J gene is TRBJ2-1, the V gene TRBV29-1; TRBD2 matches at 11 bases. The germline gives CDR1 SQVTM, CDR2 ANQGSEA. V lost 4 bases and J lost 4; bases outside the gene matches: 9. The CDR3 contains 16 residues. The CDR3 is CSVAQIAGGFYNEQFF. CDR3 coding DNA: TGCAGCGTTGCACAAATAGCGGGAGGGTTTTACAATGAGCAGTTCTTC.

V is TRBV2 and J is TRBJ2-2, with 11 bases lining up with TRBD1. The J segment lost 4 bases and the V segment lost 8 bases, leaving 3 bases of the junction unmatched. Germline CDR1 SNHLY, CDR2 FYNNEI. The CDR3 is 14 amino acids. CDR3 bases: TGTGCCAGCGGGACAGGGGGAATCACCGGGGAGCTGTTTTTT. Translating gives CASGTGGITGELFF. Using reference TRBV2 and TRBJ2-2 for the parts outside the CDR3, the full variable domain is EPEVTQTPSHQVTQMGQEVILRCVPISNHLYFYWYRQILGQKVEFLVSFYNNEISEKSEIFDDQFSVERPDGSNFTLKIRSTKLEDSAMYFCASGTGGITGELFFGEGSRLTVL.

This clone has only a few counts. The rearrangement joins TRBV7-2 to TRBJ2-7, with D maybe TRBD1 (6 bases). The CDR3 sequence is 13 residues long. V dropped 3 bases and J dropped 5 bases, with 11 bases sitting between them. CDR1 is SGHTA, CDR2 FQGNSA, per germline. The CDR3 loop is CASSFAGVDEQYF. CDR3 DNA sequence: TGTGCCAGCAGCTTTGCAGGGGTCGACGAGCAGTACTTC.

V and J are TRBV9 and TRBJ1-4; 9 positions agree with TRBD1. The V gene's germline CDR1 is SGDLS and CDR2 YYNGEE. V lost 0 bases, J lost 5 bases, and 8 bases stayed unmatched. The CDR3 covers 17 residues. As DNA, the CDR3 is TGTGCCAGCAGCGTAGACGGGTTGGGGACAGGGAATGAAAAACTGTTTTTT. It codes for CASSVDGLGTGNEKLFF.

The chain has TRBV28 and TRBJ2-2, with D uncertain. The CDR3 contains 15 residues. Between the trimmed V and J ends, which lost 0 bases and 0 bases, there was a span of 5 bases. Per germline, CDR1 MDHEN and CDR2 SYDVKM. The CDR3 sequence: CASSLWKPNTGELFF. DNA for the CDR3: TGTGCCAGCAGTTTATGGAAGCCGAACACCGGGGAGCTGTTTTTT.

The chain employs TRBV6-5 and TRBJ1-2, with D maybe TRBD1 (6 bases). Trimming removed 9 bases at V and 3 bases at J, with 14 bases between. CDR1 and CDR2 from the germline V gene are MNHEY and SVGAGI. This CDR3 is 13 amino acids long. The CDR3 reads CASQAGAYYGYTF. CDR3 DNA: TGTGCCAGTCAGGCGGGGGCGTACTATGGCTACACCTTC.

The chain employs TRBV6-1 and TRBJ2-7; 11 bases align to TRBD1. V shed 0 bases and J 5 bases; nucleotides not matched to a gene: 9. The CDR3 totals 17 residues. Germline V gene lookup returns CDR1 MNHNS and CDR2 SASEGT. Here the CDR3 reads CASSEASPGTGGNEQYF. CDR3 nucleotides: TGTGCCAGCAGTGAAGCGTCCCCCGGGACAGGGGGTAACGAGCAGTACTTC.

The rearrangement joins TRBV9 to TRBJ2-3; possibly TRBD2 for D (5 bases). This CDR3 is built from 14 residues. V dropped 1 base and J dropped 1 base, with 7 bases sitting between them. Germline values: CDR1 SGDLS, CDR2 YYNGEE. CDR3 DNA: TGTGCCAGCAGCGTATGGGAGCGCACAGATACGCAGTATTTT. Translated, it gives CASSVWERTDTQYF.

This rearrangement joins TRBV27 to TRBJ2-2; 11 bases match TRBD1. The length of the CDR3 is 17 residues. Germline V gene sequence: CDR1 MNHEY, CDR2 SMNVEV (reference sequence). The J segment lost 4 bases and the V segment lost 2 bases, leaving 6 bases of the junction unmatched. CDR3 sequence reads: CASSLPLDRGLTGELFF. CDR3 nucleotides: TGTGCCAGCAGTTTACCGCTGGACAGGGGGCTCACCGGGGAGCTGTTTTTT.

This clone was found many times. The chain is built from TRBV4-2 and TRBJ2-7; 9 nucleotides agree with TRBD2. This CDR3 region has 17 residues. Germline V gene data show CDR1 as LGHNA and CDR2 as YNFKEQ. V shed 1 base and J 6 bases; nucleotides not matched to a gene: 13. CDR3 DNA: TGTGCCAGCAGCCAAGGTTTCGCGGGGGGGTTATCGGTCGAGCAGTACTTC. It encodes CASSQGFAGGLSVEQYF.

V gene TRBV6-1 combines with J gene TRBJ1-1; 8 bases agree with TRBD1. V lost 8 bases to trimming and J lost 4 bases; unmatched junction nucleotides: 3. The CDR3 is 12 amino acids. CDR1 and CDR2 (germline): MNHNS, SASEGT. The CDR3 DNA sequence: TGTGCCAGCTACGACAGGGGCACTGAAGCTTTCTTT. Its translation is CASYDRGTEAFF.

This clone was seen more than once but under ten times. The rearrangement links TRBV7-8 to TRBJ1-5, with TRBD1 identical over 10 bases. After removal of 6 bases from V and 1 base from J, the junction contained 3 bases not matched to a gene. The CDR3 consists of 15 residues. The germline CDR1 and CDR2 sequences are SGHVS and FQNEAQ. The CDR3 spells CASRLDRGSNQPQHF. CDR3 bases: TGTGCCAGCAGACTGGACAGGGGGAGCAATCAGCCCCAGCATTTT. The full variable domain, rest sourced from reference TRBV7-8 and TRBJ1-5, is GAGVSQSPRYKVAKRGQDVALRCDPISGHVSLFWYQQALGQGPEFLTYFQNEAQLDKSGLPSDRFFAERPEGSVSTLKIQRTQQEDSAVYLCASRLDRGSNQPQHFGDGTRLSIL.

The rearrangement uses TRBV4-1 and TRBJ2-2; TRBD1 matches 7 bases. The CDR3 extends over 15 amino acids. From germline, CDR1 is MGHRA and CDR2 YSYEKL. Trimming took 0 bases from V and 6 from J; bases not matched to a gene: 4. The CDR3 sequence: CASSQEDRSPGELFF. Written as DNA, the CDR3 is TGCGCCAGCAGCCAAGAGGACAGGTCCCCCGGGGAGCTGTTTTTT.

This chain connects TRBV19 to TRBJ2-2, with a weak D call TRBD1 (6 bases). Trimming removed 2 bases at V and 7 bases at J, with 11 bases between. This CDR3 is 14 amino acids long. Germline V gene data show CDR1 as LNHDA and CDR2 as SQIVND (reference sequence). The CDR3 loop reads CASSITGPGGELFF. CDR3 nucleotide sequence: TGTGCCAGTAGTATAACAGGGCCCGGCGGGGAGCTGTTTTTT.

The table lists this clone with a few counts. CDR3 residues: CASSSSFRETEQFF. CDR3 DNA sequence: TGTGCCAGCAGTTCCTCCTTCCGGGAAACGGAGCAGTTCTTC. The gene calls are TRBV6-5 and TRBJ2-1, with D maybe TRBD2 (5 bases). The CDR3 runs 14 residues. V lost 4 bases to trimming and J lost 10 bases, with 17 bases between them. Germline lookup yields CDR1 MNHEY and CDR2 SVGAGI.

The gene calls are TRBV18 and TRBJ1-5; D perhaps matches TRBD1 (6 bases). V was shortened by 4 bases and J by 0 bases, with 10 bases between the two germline ends. The CDR3 is 15 amino acids. Germline CDR1 KGHSH, CDR2 LQKENI. The CDR3 sequence: CASSRTDNSNQPQHF. CDR3 sequence (DNA): TGTGCCAGCTCACGGACAGACAATAGCAATCAGCCCCAGCATTTT.

The rearrangement uses TRBV7-2 and TRBJ2-7, with D perhaps matching TRBD1 (6 bases). There are 14 residues in the CDR3. Germline V gene sequence: CDR1 SGHTA, CDR2 FQGNSA. V dropped 6 bases and J dropped 2 bases, with 14 bases sitting between them. The CDR3 region is CASSSDRGTYEQYF. The CDR3 DNA reads TGTGCCAGCAGTTCGGACAGAGGCACCTACGAGCAGTACTTC.

Here the CDR3 DNA reads TGTGCCAGCAGCTTGGAGCCGGCAACTAATGAAAAACTGTTTTTT. This translates into CASSLEPATNEKLFF. V is TRBV5-5 and J is TRBJ1-4; the D is unclear. The CDR3 loop spans 15 amino acids. Germline V gene sequence: CDR1 SGHKS, CDR2 YYEKEE (reference sequence). Trimming took 0 bases from V and 0 from J, leaving 6 bases between them.

This chain uses TRBV7-9 with TRBJ1-5; D is possibly TRBD1 (6 bases). Looked up from germline, CDR1 is SEHNR and CDR2 is FQNEAQ (reference sequence). The CDR3 length is 12 residues. V lost 10 bases to trimming and J lost 2 bases, with 9 bases between them. This chain's CDR3 is CATGDGNQPQHF. CDR3 coding DNA: TGTGCCACAGGGGACGGCAATCAGCCCCAGCATTTT.

This chain joins TRBV5-4 and TRBJ2-7; TRBD2 aligns across 7 bases. Germline loops: CDR1 SGHNT, CDR2 YYREEE (reference sequence). V shed 1 base, J shed 3 bases, and the junction held 7 bases outside the gene matches. The CDR3 has 15 amino acids. The CDR3 loop reads CASSLKREVHYEQYF. CDR3 DNA sequence: TGTGCCAGCAGCTTGAAACGGGAGGTTCACTACGAGCAGTACTTC.

This rearrangement joins TRBV5-1 to TRBJ1-4, with 8 bases aligning to TRBD1. Per germline, CDR1 SGHRS and CDR2 YFSETQ. The CDR3 runs 17 residues. V dropped 2 bases and J dropped 4; count of bases not matched to a gene: 10. The CDR3 spells CASSLPQGAGGNEKLFF. The CDR3 DNA reads as TGCGCCAGCAGCTTACCGCAGGGGGCAGGAGGTAATGAAAAACTGTTTTTT.

This chain connects TRBV5-6 to TRBJ1-1; 7 nucleotides agree with TRBD1. CDR3 length: 15 amino acids. V trimming: 1 base; J trimming: 1 base; junction bases outside the gene matches: 4. CDR1 and CDR2 (germline): SGHDT, YYEEEE. In DNA, the CDR3 is TGTGCCAGCAGCTTGATCGACAGGGCGAACACTGAAGCTTTCTTT. Its translation: CASSLIDRANTEAFF. Using reference TRBV5-6 and TRBJ1-1 for the parts outside the CDR3, the full variable domain is DAGVTQSPTHLIKTRGQQVTLRCSPKSGHDTVSWYQQALGQGPQFIFQYYEEEERQRGNFPDRFSGHQFPNYSSELNVNALLLGDSALYLCASSLIDRANTEAFFGQGTRLTVV.

The chain carries TRBV13 and TRBJ2-2; TRBD1 is a possible D gene (5 bases). Trimming left V 2 bases short and J 0 bases short, with 10 bases between. From germline, CDR1 is PRHDT and CDR2 FYEKMQ (reference sequence). The CDR3 runs 16 residues. This chain's CDR3 is CASSLSPTANTGELFF. In DNA, the CDR3 is TGTGCCAGCAGCTTATCCCCGACAGCGAACACCGGGGAGCTGTTTTTT.

The V gene is TRBV25-1, the J gene TRBJ1-3; 9 nucleotides agree with TRBD1. Per germline, CDR1 MGHDK and CDR2 SYGVNS. This CDR3 spans 18 amino acids. V lost 2 bases and J lost 1; bases outside the gene matches: 9. CDR3 sequence (DNA): TGTGCCAGCAGTGAACTACGGACAGGGGTTCATTCTGGAAACACCATATATTTT. Protein: CASSELRTGVHSGNTIYF.

The CDR3 DNA follows: TGTGCCAGCAGCTTAAGATCAGGGGCAGACCGTAACACTGAAGCTTTCTTT. Translation: CASSLRSGADRNTEAFF. The chain recombines TRBV7-2 with TRBJ1-1, with D possibly being TRBD1 (6 bases). Germline V CDR1 and CDR2: SGHTA, FQGNSA. V was trimmed by 2 bases and J by 2 bases, leaving 18 bases between them. The CDR3 is 17 residues long.

The CDR3, as DNA: TGTGCCAGTAGTATAGGGCGACTATTTGGGGAGGTCGGTGAAGCTTTCTTT. Translated, it gives CASSIGRLFGEVGEAFF. J is TRBJ1-1 and V is TRBV19; no clear D. Germline V gene data show CDR1 as LNHDA and CDR2 as SQIVND (reference sequence). The CDR3 has 17 residues. Trimming removed 1 base from V and 7 bases from J, with 22 bases in between.

The rearrangement uses TRBV5-4 and TRBJ2-2, with 8 bases fitting TRBD1. The CDR3 spans 14 residues. Germline CDR1 reads SGHNT; CDR2 reads YYREEE (reference sequence). The ends lost 1 base at V and 7 bases at J; junction bases unmatched: 3. The CDR3 nucleotides are TGTGCCAGCAGCTTGAACAGGGGGAACGGGGAGCTGTTTTTT. It is translated as CASSLNRGNGELFF.